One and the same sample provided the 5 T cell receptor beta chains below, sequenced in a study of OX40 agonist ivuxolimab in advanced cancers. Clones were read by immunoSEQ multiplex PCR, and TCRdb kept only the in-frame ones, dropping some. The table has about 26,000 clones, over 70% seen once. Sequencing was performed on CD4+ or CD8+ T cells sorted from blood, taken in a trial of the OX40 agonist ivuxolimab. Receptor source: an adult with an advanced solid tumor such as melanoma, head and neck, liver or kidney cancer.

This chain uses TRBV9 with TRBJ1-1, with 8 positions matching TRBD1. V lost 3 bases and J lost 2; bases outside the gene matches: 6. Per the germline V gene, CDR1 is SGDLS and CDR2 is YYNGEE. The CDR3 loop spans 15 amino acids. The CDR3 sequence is CASSGGTGGNTEAFF. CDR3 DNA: TGTGCCAGCAGCGGCGGGACAGGCGGTAACACTGAAGCTTTCTTT.

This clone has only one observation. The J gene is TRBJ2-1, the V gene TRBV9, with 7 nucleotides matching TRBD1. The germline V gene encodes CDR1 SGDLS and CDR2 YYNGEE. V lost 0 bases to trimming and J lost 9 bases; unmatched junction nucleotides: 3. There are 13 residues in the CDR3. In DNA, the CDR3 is TGTGCCAGCAGCGTAGAACAGGGGACTGAGCAGTTCTTC. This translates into CASSVEQGTEQFF.

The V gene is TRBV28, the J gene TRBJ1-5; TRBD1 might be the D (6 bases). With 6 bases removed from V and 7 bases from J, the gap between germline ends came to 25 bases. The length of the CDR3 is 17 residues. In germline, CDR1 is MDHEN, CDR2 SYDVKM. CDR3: CASRSLLGAGRGQPQHF. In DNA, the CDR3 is TGTGCCAGCAGATCTCTCCTGGGGGCAGGTAGGGGACAGCCCCAGCATTTT.

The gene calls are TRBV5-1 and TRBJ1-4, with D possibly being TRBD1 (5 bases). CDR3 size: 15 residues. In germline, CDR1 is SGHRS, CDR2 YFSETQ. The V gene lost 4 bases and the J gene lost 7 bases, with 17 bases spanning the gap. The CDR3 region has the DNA TGCGCCAGCAGCCCAAACCCAGGGCGGGGTGAAAAACTGTTTTTT. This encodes CASSPNPGRGEKLFF.

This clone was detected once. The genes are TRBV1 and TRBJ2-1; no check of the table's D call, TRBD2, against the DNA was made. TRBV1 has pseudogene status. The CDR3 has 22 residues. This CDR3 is CTSSHPSSGTSGGGHRYNEQFF. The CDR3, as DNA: TGCACCAGCAGCCATCCCTCCTCAGGCACTAGCGGGGGGGGCCATAGGTACAATGAGCAGTTCTTC.